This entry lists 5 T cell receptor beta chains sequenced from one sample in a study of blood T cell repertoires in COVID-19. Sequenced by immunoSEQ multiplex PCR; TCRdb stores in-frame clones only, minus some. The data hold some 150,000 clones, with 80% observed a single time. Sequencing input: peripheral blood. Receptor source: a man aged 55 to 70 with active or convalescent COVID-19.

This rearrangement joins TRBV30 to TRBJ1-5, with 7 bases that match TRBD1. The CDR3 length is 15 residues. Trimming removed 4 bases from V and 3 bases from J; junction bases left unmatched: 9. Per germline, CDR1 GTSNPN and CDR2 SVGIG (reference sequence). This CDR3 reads CAWNPRGTVNQPQHF. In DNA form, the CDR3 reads TGTGCCTGGAATCCAAGGGGGACAGTCAATCAGCCCCAGCATTTT.

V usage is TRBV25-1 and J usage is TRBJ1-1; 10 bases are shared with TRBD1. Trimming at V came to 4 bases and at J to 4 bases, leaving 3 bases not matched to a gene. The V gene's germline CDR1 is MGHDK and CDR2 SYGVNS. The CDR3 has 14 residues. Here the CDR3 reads CASSGTGGLTEAFF. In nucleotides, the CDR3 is TGTGCCAGCAGTGGGACAGGGGGACTCACTGAAGCTTTCTTT.

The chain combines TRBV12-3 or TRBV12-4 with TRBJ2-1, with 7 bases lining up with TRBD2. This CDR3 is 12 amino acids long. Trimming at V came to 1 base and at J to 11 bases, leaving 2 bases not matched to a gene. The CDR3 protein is CASSLGREKQFF. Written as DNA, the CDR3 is TGTGCCAGCAGTTTAGGGCGGGAGAAGCAGTTCTTC.

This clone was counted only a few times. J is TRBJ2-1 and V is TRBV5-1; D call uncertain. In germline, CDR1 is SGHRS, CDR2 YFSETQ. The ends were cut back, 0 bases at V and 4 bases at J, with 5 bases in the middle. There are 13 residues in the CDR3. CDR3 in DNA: TGCGCCAGCAGCTTGGGGCCGTACAATGAGCAGTTCTTC. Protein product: CASSLGPYNEQFF.

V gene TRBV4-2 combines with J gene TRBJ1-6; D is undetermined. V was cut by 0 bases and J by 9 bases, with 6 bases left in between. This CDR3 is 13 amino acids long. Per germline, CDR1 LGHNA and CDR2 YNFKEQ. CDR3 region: CASSQEASSPLHF. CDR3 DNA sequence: TGTGCCAGCAGCCAAGAAGCTAGTTCACCCCTCCACTTT.